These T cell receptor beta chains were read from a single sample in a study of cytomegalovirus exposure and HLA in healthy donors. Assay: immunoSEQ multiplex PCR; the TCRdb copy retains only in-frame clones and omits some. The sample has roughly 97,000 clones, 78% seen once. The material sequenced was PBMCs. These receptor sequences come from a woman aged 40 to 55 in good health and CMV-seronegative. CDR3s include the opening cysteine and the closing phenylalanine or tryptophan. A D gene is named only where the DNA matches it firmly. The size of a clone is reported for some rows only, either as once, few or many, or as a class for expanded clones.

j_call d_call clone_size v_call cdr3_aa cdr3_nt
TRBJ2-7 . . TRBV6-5 CASSYSGGSYEQYF TGTGCCAGCAGTTACTCGGGGGGTTCCTACGAGCAGTACTTC
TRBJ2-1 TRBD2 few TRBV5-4 CASSQPSGGDNEQFF TGTGCCAGCAGCCAACCATCCGGGGGGGACAATGAGCAGTTCTTC
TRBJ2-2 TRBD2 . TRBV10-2 CASSDSGRAGELFF TGCGCCAGCAGTGATAGCGGGCGGGCCGGGGAGCTGTTTTTT
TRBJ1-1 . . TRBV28 CASSGQGLPNTEAFF TGTGCCAGCAGTGGTCAGGGGCTACCTAACACTGAAGCTTTCTTT
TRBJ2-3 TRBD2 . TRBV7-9 CASSPGLAHRADTQYF TGTGCCAGCAGCCCAGGACTAGCGCATAGGGCAGATACGCAGTATTTT
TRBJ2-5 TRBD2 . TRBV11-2 CASSSIAGGGETQYF TGTGCCAGCAGCTCCATAGCGGGAGGAGGAGAGACCCAGTACTTC
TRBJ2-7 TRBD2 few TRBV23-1 CASSEPPGLAGAYEQYF TGCGCCAGCAGTGAACCTCCGGGACTAGCGGGAGCCTACGAGCAGTACTTC
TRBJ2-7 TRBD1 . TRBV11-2 CASSLGTGTYEQYF TGTGCCAGCAGCTTGGGGACAGGGACCTACGAGCAGTACTTC
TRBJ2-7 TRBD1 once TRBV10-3 CAISWGQGQYEQYF TGTGCCATCAGCTGGGGACAGGGCCAGTACGAGCAGTACTTC
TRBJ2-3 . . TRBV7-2 CASSLGQFTDTQYF TGTGCCAGCAGCTTGGGACAATTCACAGATACGCAGTATTTT
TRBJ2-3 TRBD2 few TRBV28 CASSQPGLAGADTQYF TGTGCCAGCAGCCAACCGGGACTAGCGGGAGCGGATACGCAGTATTTT
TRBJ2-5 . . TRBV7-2 CASSFDLGGFHQETQYF TGTGCCAGCAGCTTCGATCTCGGCGGCTTTCACCAAGAGACCCAGTACTTC
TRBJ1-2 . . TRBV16 CASSQGYYGYTF TGTGCCAGCAGCCAAGGCTACTATGGCTACACCTTC
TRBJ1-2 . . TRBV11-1 CASSSRGIYGYTF TGTGCCAGCAGCTCGCGGGGGATTTATGGCTACACCTTC
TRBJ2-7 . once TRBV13 CASSLDGSSSYEQYF TGTGCCAGCAGCTTAGACGGGAGTAGCTCCTACGAGCAGTACTTC
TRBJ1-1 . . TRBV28 CASSSQRNTEAFF TGTGCCAGCAGTTCGCAGCGGAACACTGAAGCTTTCTTT
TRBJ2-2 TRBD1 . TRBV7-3 CASSNIGDRGINTGELFF TGTGCCAGCAGCAATATAGGGGACAGGGGGATTAACACCGGGGAGCTGTTTTTT
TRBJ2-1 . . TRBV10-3 CAISESELYNEQFF TGTGCCATCAGTGAGTCGGAGCTCTACAATGAGCAGTTCTTC
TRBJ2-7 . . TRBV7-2 CASSFIMAGNSYEQYF TGTGCCAGCAGCTTTATTATGGCAGGGAACTCCTACGAGCAGTACTTC
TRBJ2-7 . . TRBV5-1 CASSSSTRVDYEQYF TGCGCCAGCAGCTCTTCGACTCGAGTGGACTACGAGCAGTACTTC
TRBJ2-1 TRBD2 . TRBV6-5 CASRPRTSGDNEQFF TGTGCCAGCAGACCCCGGACTAGCGGGGACAATGAGCAGTTCTTC
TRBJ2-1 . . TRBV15 CATSPRGRGVGEQFF TGTGCCACCAGCCCGCGTGGCAGGGGAGTGGGTGAGCAGTTCTTC
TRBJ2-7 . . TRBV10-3 CAISDVIGAMVTSSYEQYF TGTGCCATCAGTGACGTAATTGGGGCTATGGTCACCAGCTCCTACGAGCAGTACTTC
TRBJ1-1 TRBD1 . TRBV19 CATAPGTVNTEAFF TGTGCCACCGCCCCCGGGACAGTCAACACTGAAGCTTTCTTT
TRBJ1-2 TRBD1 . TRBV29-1 CSAMDRGVFDGYTF TGCAGCGCCATGGACAGGGGCGTTTTCGATGGCTACACCTTC
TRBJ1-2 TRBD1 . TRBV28 CASSPSLDRPNYGYTF TGTGCCAGCAGTCCCTCCCTGGACAGGCCTAACTATGGCTACACCTTC
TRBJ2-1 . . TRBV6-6 CASRPSGSYNEQFF TGTGCCAGCAGGCCCTCGGGCTCCTACAATGAGCAGTTCTTC
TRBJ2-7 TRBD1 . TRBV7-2 CASSPGTGTYEQYF TGTGCCAGCAGCCCAGGGACAGGGACCTACGAGCAGTACTTC
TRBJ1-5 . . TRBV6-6 CASSSGNYQPQHF TGTGCCAGCAGTTCGGGAAATTATCAGCCCCAGCATTTT
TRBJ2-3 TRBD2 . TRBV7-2 CASSLAASGRPGTDTQYF TGTGCCAGCAGCTTAGCGGCGAGCGGGAGGCCGGGCACAGATACGCAGTATTTT
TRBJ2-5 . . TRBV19 CASSIVGGKETQYF TGTGCCAGTAGCATAGTGGGAGGTAAAGAGACCCAGTACTTC
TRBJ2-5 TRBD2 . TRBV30 CAGNLQAGRVQYF TGTGCCGGGAACCTCCAGGCAGGGAGGGTGCAGTACTTC
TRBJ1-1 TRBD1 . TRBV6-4 CASSYGLTMNRGPGNTEAFF TGTGCCAGCAGCTACGGTCTGACAATGAACAGGGGGCCGGGGAACACTGAAGCTTTCTTT
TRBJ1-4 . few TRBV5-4 CASSLDLAATNEKLFF TGTGCCAGCAGTCTCGATTTGGCTGCAACTAATGAAAAACTGTTTTTT
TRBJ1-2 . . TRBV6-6 CASRTFPENNYGYTF TGTGCCAGCAGGACATTCCCAGAGAATAACTATGGCTACACCTTC
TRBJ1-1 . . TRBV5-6 CASSGGTVNTEAFF TGTGCCAGCAGCGGAGGGACGGTGAACACTGAAGCTTTCTTT
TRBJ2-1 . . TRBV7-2 CASSSPRAGKHNEQFF TGTGCCAGCAGCTCCCCCCGCGCGGGCAAACACAATGAGCAGTTCTTC
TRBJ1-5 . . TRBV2 CASSVVGERQPQHF TGTGCCAGCAGTGTGGTAGGGGAAAGACAGCCCCAGCATTTT
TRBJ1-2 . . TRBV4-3 CASSQGGLLANYGYTF TGCGCCAGCAGCCAAGGGGGACTTCTAGCTAACTATGGCTACACCTTC